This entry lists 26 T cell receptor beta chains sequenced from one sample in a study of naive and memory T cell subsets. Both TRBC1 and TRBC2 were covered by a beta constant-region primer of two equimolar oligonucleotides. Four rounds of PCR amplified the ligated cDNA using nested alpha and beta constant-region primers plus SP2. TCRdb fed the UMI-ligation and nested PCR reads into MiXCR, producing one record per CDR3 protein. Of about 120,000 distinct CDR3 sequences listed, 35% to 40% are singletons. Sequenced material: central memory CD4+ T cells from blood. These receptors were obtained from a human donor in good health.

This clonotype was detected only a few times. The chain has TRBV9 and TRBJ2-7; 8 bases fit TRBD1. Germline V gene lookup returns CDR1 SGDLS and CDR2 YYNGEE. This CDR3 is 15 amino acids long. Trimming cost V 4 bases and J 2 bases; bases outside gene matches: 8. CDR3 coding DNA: TGTGCCAGCAGCCCCCCGGACAGGGCACCCTACGAGCAGTACTTC. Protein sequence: CASSPPDRAPYEQYF.

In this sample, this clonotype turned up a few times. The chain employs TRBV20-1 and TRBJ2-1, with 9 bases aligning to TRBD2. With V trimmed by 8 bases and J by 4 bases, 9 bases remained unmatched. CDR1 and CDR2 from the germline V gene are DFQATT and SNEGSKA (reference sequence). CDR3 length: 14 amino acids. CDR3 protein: CSTTGLAGYNEQFF. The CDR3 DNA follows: TGCAGTACTACGGGGCTAGCGGGATACAATGAGCAGTTCTTC.

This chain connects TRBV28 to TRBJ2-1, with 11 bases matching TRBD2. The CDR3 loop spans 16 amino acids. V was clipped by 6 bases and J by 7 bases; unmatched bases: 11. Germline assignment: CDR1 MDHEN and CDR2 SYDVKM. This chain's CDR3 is CASSQAGTSGRNEQFF. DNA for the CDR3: TGTGCCAGCAGCCAAGCCGGGACTAGCGGACGTAATGAGCAGTTCTTC. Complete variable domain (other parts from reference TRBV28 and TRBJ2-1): DVKVTQSSRYLVKRTGEKVFLECVQDMDHENMFWYRQDPGLGLRLIYFSYDVKMKEKGDIPEGYSVSREKKERFSLILESASTNQTSMYLCASSQAGTSGRNEQFFGPGTRLTVL.

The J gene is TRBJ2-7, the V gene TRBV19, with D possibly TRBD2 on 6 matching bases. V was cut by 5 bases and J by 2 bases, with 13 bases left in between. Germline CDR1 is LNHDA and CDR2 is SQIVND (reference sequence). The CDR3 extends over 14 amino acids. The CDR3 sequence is CASSHRRGPYEQYF. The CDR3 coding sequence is TGTGCCAGTAGTCATCGGCGGGGACCCTACGAGCAGTACTTC.

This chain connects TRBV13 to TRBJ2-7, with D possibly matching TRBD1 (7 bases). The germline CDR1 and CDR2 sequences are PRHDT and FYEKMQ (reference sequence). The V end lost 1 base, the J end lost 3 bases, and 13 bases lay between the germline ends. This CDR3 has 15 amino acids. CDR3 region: CASSLEGARGYEQYF. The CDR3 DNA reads TGTGCCAGCAGCTTAGAGGGGGCGCGGGGCTACGAGCAGTACTTC.

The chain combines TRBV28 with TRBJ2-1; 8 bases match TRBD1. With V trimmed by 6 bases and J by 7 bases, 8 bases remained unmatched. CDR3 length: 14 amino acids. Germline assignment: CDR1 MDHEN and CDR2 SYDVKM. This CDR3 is CASRRQGTRNEQFF. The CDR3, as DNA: TGTGCCAGCAGACGACAGGGGACGAGGAATGAGCAGTTCTTC.

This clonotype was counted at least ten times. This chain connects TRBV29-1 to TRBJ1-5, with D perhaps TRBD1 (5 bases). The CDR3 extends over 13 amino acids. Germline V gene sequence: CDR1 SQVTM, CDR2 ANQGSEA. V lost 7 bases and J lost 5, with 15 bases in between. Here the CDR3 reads CSAKMGGDQPQHF. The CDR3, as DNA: TGCAGCGCCAAAATGGGGGGAGATCAGCCCCAGCATTTT.

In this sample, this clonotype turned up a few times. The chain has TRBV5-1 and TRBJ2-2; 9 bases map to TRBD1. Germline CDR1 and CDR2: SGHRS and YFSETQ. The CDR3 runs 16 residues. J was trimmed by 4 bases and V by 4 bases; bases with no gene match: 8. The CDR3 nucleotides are TGCGCCAGCAGCGTGATGGGACAGGGAGGCACCGGGGAGCTGTTTTTT. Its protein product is CASSVMGQGGTGELFF.

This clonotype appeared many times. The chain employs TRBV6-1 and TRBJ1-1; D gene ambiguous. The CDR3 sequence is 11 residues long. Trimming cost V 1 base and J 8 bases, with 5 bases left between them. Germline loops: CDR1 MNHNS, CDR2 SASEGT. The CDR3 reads CASSEVSEAFF. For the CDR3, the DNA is TGTGCCAGCAGTGAAGTTAGCGAAGCTTTCTTT.

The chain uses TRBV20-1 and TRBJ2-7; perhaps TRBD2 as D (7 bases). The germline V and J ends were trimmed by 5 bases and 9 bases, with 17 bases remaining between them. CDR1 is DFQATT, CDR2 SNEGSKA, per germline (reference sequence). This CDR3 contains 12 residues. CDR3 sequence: CSAQRGGDVQYF. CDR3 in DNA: TGCAGTGCTCAAAGGGGGGGCGACGTGCAGTACTTC.

This CDR3 is CAWNGGSKGAEAFF. CDR3 in DNA: TGTGCCTGGAACGGAGGGTCAAAAGGAGCTGAAGCTTTCTTT. The chain recombines TRBV30 with TRBJ1-1; no reliable D call. The germline V gene encodes CDR1 GTSNPN and CDR2 SVGIG (reference sequence). Deletions cut 4 bases from V and 6 bases from J, with 18 bases between. The CDR3 runs to 14 residues. The variable domain in full, completed from reference TRBV30 and TRBJ1-1, reads SQTIHQWPATLVQPVGSPLSLECTVEGTSNPNLYWYRQAAGRGLQLLFYSVGIGQISSEVPQNLSASRPQDRQFILSSKKLLLSDSGFYLCAWNGGSKGAEAFFGQGTRLTVV.

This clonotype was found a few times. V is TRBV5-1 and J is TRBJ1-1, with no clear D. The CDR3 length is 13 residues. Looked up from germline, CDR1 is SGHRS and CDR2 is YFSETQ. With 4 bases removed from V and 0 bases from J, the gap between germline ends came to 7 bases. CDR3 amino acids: CASSQTLNTEAFF. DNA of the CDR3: TGCGCCAGCAGCCAGACACTGAACACTGAAGCTTTCTTT.

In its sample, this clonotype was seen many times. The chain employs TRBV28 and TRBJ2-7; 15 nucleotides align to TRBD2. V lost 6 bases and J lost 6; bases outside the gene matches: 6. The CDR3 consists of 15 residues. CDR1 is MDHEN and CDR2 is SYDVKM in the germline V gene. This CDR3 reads CASRLRTSGRAEQYF. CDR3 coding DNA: TGTGCCAGCAGATTGAGGACTAGCGGGAGGGCCGAGCAGTACTTC.

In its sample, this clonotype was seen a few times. CDR3 amino acids: CASSQGGLAGGRNEQYF. In DNA, the CDR3 is TGTGCCAGCAGCCAAGGAGGACTAGCGGGAGGGCGCAACGAGCAGTACTTC. The V and J genes are TRBV21-1 and TRBJ2-7; the D call of TRBD2 is as the table states it, not checked on the DNA. TRBV21-1 is marked as a pseudogene. The CDR3 is 17 residues long.

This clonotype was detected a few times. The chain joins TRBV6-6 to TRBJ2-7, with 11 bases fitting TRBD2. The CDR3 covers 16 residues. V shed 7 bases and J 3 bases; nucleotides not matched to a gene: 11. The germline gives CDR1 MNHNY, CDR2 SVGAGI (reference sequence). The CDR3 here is CASTGLAAYQSYEQYF. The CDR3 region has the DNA TGTGCCAGCACGGGACTAGCGGCCTACCAGAGCTACGAGCAGTACTTC.

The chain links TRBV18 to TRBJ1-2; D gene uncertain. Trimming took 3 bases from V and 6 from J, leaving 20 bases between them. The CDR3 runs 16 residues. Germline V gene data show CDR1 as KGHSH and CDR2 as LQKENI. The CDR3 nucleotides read TGTGCCAGCTCACCTCTTAGGGAGGTTACCCGGAATGGCTACACCTTC. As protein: CASSPLREVTRNGYTF.

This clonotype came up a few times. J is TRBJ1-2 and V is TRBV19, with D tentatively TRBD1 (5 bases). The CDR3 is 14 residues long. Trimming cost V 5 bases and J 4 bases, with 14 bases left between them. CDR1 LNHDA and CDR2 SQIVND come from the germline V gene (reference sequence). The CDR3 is CASSSRGLLYGYTF. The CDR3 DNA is TGTGCCAGTAGTTCCCGGGGCCTCCTCTATGGCTACACCTTC. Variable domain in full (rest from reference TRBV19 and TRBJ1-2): DGGITQSPKYLFRKEGQNVTLSCEQNLNHDAMYWYRQDPGQGLRLIYYSQIVNDFQKGDIAEGYSVSREKKESFPLTVTSAQKNPTAFYLCASSSRGLLYGYTFGSGTRLTVV.

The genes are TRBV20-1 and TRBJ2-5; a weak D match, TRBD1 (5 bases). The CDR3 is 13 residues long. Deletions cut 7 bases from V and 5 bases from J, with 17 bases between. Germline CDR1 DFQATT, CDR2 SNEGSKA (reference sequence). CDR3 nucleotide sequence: TGCAGTGAGAGAGGTGCAGGGTTGGAGACCCAGTACTTC. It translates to CSERGAGLETQYF.

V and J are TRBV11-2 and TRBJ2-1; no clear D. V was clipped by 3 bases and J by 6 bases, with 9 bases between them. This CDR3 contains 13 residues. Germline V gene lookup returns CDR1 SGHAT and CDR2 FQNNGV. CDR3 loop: CASSLSLGNEQFF. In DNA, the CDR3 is TGTGCCAGCAGCTTGTCCCTAGGCAATGAGCAGTTCTTC. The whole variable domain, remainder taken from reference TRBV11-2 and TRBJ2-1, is EAGVAQSPRYKIIEKRQSVAFWCNPISGHATLYWYQQILGQGPKLLIQFQNNGVVDDSQLPKDRFSAERLKGVDSTLKIQPAKLEDSAVYLCASSLSLGNEQFFGPGTRLTVL.

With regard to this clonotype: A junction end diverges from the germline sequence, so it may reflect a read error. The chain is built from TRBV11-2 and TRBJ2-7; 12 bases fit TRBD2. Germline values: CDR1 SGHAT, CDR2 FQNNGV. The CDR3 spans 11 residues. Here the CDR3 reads CASSDRGLAGF. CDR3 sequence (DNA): TGTGCCAGCAGCGATAGGGGACTAGCGGGCTTC.

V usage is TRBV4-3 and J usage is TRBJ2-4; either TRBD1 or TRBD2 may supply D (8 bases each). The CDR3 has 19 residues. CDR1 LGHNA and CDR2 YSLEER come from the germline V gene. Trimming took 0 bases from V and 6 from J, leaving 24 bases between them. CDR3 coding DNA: TGCGCCAGCAGCCAAGATCGGGAGGGGACAGGTGGGACCAGAAACATTCAGTACTTC. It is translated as CASSQDREGTGGTRNIQYF.

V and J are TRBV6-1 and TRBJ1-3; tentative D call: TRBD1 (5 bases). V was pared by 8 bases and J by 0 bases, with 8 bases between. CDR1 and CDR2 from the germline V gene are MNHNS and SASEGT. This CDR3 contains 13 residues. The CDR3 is CASWRGSGNTIYF. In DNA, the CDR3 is TGTGCCAGCTGGAGGGGCTCTGGAAACACCATATATTTT.

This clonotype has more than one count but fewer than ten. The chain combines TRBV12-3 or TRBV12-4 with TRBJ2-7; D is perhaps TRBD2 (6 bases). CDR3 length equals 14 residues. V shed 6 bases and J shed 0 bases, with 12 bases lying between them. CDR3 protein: CASSPAGTSYEQYF. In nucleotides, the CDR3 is TGTGCCAGCAGCCCGGCGGGAACCTCCTACGAGCAGTACTTC.

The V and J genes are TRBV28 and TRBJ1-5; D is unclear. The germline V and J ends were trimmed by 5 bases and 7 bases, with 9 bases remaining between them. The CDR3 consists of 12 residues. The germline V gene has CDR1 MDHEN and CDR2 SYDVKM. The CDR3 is CASSSLGQPQHF. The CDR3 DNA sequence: TGTGCCAGCAGTAGCCTGGGCCAGCCCCAGCATTTT.

The CDR3 reads CASSPPGQVPLFF. The CDR3 DNA sequence: TGTGCCAGCAGTCCCCCGGGACAGGTTCCACTGTTTTTT. The V gene is TRBV28, the J gene TRBJ1-4, with TRBD1 identical over 8 bases. After removal of 5 bases from V and 13 bases from J, the junction contained 9 bases not matched to a gene. Per the germline V gene, CDR1 is MDHEN and CDR2 is SYDVKM. CDR3 length equals 13 residues.

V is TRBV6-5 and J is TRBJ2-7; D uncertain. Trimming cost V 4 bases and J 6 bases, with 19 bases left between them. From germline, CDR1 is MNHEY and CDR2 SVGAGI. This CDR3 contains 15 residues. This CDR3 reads CASSSRIVGSLEQYF. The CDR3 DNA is TGTGCCAGCAGTTCGAGGATAGTTGGTTCTCTCGAGCAGTACTTC.